One sample yielded the 15 T cell receptor beta chains listed below, sequenced in a study of T cell changes during pregnancy in multiple sclerosis. Sequenced by immunoSEQ multiplex PCR; TCRdb stores in-frame clones only, minus some. The data contain roughly 42,000 clones, around 89% of them singletons. Specimen: CD4+ T cells from peripheral blood mononuclear cells, collected in the second trimester of pregnancy. These receptor sequences come from a female donor with multiple sclerosis, enrolled in a pregnancy study.

CDR3 sequence reads: CASSQDGSRRTGELFF. The CDR3 DNA reads TGTGCCAGCAGCCAAGACGGGAGTCGTCGTACCGGGGAGCTGTTTTTT. The V gene is TRBV4-2, the J gene TRBJ2-2; possibly TRBD2 for D (6 bases). From germline, CDR1 is LGHNA and CDR2 YNFKEQ. With 0 bases removed from V and 5 bases from J, the gap between germline ends came to 13 bases. CDR3 length: 16 amino acids.

The chain recombines TRBV9 with TRBJ2-1; D uncertain. The V end lost 1 base, the J end lost 3 bases, and 5 bases lay between the germline ends. The CDR3 consists of 13 residues. CDR1 and CDR2 from the germline V gene are SGDLS and YYNGEE. The chain's CDR3 is CASSVSDYNEQFF. In DNA form, the CDR3 reads TGTGCCAGCAGCGTAAGCGACTACAATGAGCAGTTCTTC.

This rearrangement joins TRBV11-3 to TRBJ2-1, with D unresolved. There are 14 residues in the CDR3. The ends were cut back, 0 bases at V and 10 bases at J, with 13 bases in the middle. CDR1 is SGHNT, CDR2 YENEEA, per germline. The CDR3 here is CASSLDPTSKEQFF. The CDR3 DNA follows: TGTGCCAGCAGCTTAGATCCGACTTCGAAGGAGCAGTTCTTC.

This clone was seen just once. The chain carries TRBV7-8 and TRBJ2-2; 9 positions match TRBD2. CDR3 length equals 18 residues. The V segment lost 5 bases and the J segment 7 bases; nucleotides outside the gene matches: 17. Germline lookup yields CDR1 SGHVS and CDR2 FQNEAQ. The CDR3 bases are TGTGCCAGCAGCATTGGCAGGACCCGTGGCGGGAGGGGCGGGGAGCTGTTTTTT. Translating it yields CASSIGRTRGGRGGELFF.

The chain couples TRBV27 to TRBJ2-1, with 7 bases lining up with TRBD2. This CDR3 comprises 15 residues. Germline V gene data show CDR1 as MNHEY and CDR2 as SMNVEV (reference sequence). The trim removed 7 bases at V and 5 bases at J, leaving 11 bases unmatched. This CDR3 reads CASTGLGAPHNEQFF. The CDR3 bases are TGTGCCAGCACCGGACTAGGAGCGCCACACAATGAGCAGTTCTTC.

This sequence joins TRBV19 and TRBJ2-4; D is perhaps TRBD1 (5 bases). Germline V gene lookup returns CDR1 LNHDA and CDR2 SQIVND (reference sequence). V shed 3 bases and J shed 0 bases, with 15 bases lying between them. CDR3 size: 17 residues. The DNA of the CDR3 is TGTGCCAGTAGTATCTCGGCAGGGCGGTTAGCCAAAAACATTCAGTACTTC. Amino acids: CASSISAGRLAKNIQYF.

The chain joins TRBV7-6 to TRBJ2-2; 12 bases are a match to TRBD2. Germline assignment: CDR1 SGHVS and CDR2 FNYEAQ. The trim removed 4 bases at V and 3 bases at J, leaving 6 bases unmatched. The CDR3 runs 17 residues. The DNA for the CDR3 is TGTGCCAGCAGCTGGAACGGACTAGCGGGGCACACCGGGGAGCTGTTTTTT. This encodes CASSWNGLAGHTGELFF.

This chain links TRBV27 with TRBJ1-1; the D gene is possibly TRBD1 (6 bases). This CDR3 has 14 amino acids. V was clipped by 5 bases and J by 0 bases, with 10 bases between them. Germline-derived CDR1 and CDR2 are MNHEY and SMNVEV (reference sequence). This chain's CDR3 is CASSLHRVNTEAFF. CDR3 in DNA: TGTGCCAGCAGTCTTCACAGGGTGAACACTGAAGCTTTCTTT.

The chain joins TRBV19 to TRBJ1-1; no clear D gene. The germline V gene has CDR1 LNHDA and CDR2 SQIVND (reference sequence). The V gene lost 0 bases and the J gene lost 1 base, with 6 bases spanning the gap. This CDR3 has 14 residues. The CDR3 DNA is TGTGCCAGTAGTATAGATCAACAGAACACTGAAGCTTTCTTT. It encodes CASSIDQQNTEAFF.

The genes are TRBV6-1 and TRBJ1-1; a possible D gene is TRBD1 (5 bases). The CDR3 sequence is 19 residues long. The V and J ends lost 4 bases and 6 bases respectively, with 30 bases between them. Per germline, CDR1 MNHNS and CDR2 SASEGT. The DNA for the CDR3 is TGTGCCAGCAGTGCCCTCGACGGGGGGTCTATTGATCTTTGGGCTGAAGCTTTCTTT. This codes for CASSALDGGSIDLWAEAFF.

The chain uses TRBV5-4 and TRBJ2-1; 13 bases align to TRBD2. V shed 2 bases, J shed 6 bases, and the junction held 8 bases outside the gene matches. This CDR3 is built from 17 residues. Germline CDR1 reads SGHNT; CDR2 reads YYREEE (reference sequence). The CDR3 region is CASSFGLAGARVNEQFF. CDR3 in DNA: TGTGCCAGCAGCTTTGGACTAGCGGGGGCGAGGGTCAATGAGCAGTTCTTC.

The chain couples TRBV18 to TRBJ2-1; no definite D call. CDR3 length: 15 amino acids. Germline CDR1 reads KGHSH; CDR2 reads LQKENI. Trimming took 1 base from V and 1 from J, leaving 8 bases between them. This CDR3 is CASSPRSVSYNEQFF. CDR3 sequence (DNA): TGTGCCAGCTCACCACGGTCGGTATCCTACAATGAGCAGTTCTTC.

This chain uses TRBV5-1 with TRBJ2-1; 16 bases line up with TRBD2. Germline CDR1 is SGHRS and CDR2 is YFSETQ. This CDR3 has 18 residues. V was pared by 5 bases and J by 4 bases, with 9 bases of the junction left unmatched. The DNA of the CDR3 is TGCGCCAGCAGGGGGACTAGCGGGAGGGCCAGGCCTTACAATGAGCAGTTCTTC. Protein: CASRGTSGRARPYNEQFF.

CDR3: CASSSPTLGLATYEQYF. CDR3 DNA sequence: TGTGCCAGCAGTTCGCCCACGCTGGGGCTAGCGACCTACGAGCAGTACTTC. This chain uses TRBV28 with TRBJ2-7; maybe TRBD2 (6 bases). With 4 bases removed from V and 2 bases from J, the gap between germline ends came to 21 bases. The CDR3 contains 17 residues. The germline gives CDR1 MDHEN, CDR2 SYDVKM. The whole variable domain, remainder taken from reference TRBV28 and TRBJ2-7, is DVKVTQSSRYLVKRTGEKVFLECVQDMDHENMFWYRQDPGLGLRLIYFSYDVKMKEKGDIPEGYSVSREKKERFSLILESASTNQTSMYLCASSSPTLGLATYEQYFGPGTRLTVT.

The rearrangement joins TRBV28 to TRBJ1-1, with TRBD1 matching 7 bases. This CDR3 contains 13 residues. V was clipped by 0 bases and J by 7 bases; unmatched bases: 2. The germline V gene has CDR1 MDHEN and CDR2 SYDVKM. The CDR3 DNA reads as TGTGCCAGCAGTTTATGGGCAGGGGGTGAAGCTTTCTTT. Protein: CASSLWAGGEAFF.